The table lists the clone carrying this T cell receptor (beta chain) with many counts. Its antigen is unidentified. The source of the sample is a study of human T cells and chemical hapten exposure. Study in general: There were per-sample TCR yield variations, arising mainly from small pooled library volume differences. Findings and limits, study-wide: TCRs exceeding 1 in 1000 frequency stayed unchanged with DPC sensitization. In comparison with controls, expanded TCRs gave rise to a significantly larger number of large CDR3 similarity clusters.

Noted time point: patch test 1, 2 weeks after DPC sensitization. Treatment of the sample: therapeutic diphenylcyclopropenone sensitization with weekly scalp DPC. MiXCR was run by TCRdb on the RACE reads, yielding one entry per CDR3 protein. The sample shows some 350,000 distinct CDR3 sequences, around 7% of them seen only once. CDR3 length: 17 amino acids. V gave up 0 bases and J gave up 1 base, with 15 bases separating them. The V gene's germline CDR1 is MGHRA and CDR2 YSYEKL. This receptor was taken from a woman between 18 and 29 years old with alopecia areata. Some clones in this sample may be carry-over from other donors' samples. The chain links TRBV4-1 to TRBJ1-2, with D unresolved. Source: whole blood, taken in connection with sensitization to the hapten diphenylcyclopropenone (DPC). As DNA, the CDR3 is TGCGCCAGCAGCCAAGATTTTGTGACGATTGATAACTATGGCTACACCTTC. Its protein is CASSQDFVTIDNYGYTF.